These T cell receptor beta chains were read from a single sample in a study of blood T cell repertoires in COVID-19. Clones were sequenced by immunoSEQ multiplex PCR, and TCRdb holds only the in-frame ones, with some missing. The table records about 170,000 clones, roughly 90% of them present only once. What was sequenced was peripheral blood. The receptors shown here come from a man between 18 and 35 years old with COVID-19, enrolled during active disease. Each CDR3 is given with its conserved first and last residue. A D gene is named only where the DNA matches it firmly. Some rows have no size entry. The others give once, few or many, or a class for an expanded clone.

CDR3: CSVGESPGGYTF
DNA: TGCAGCGTTGGGGAGAGCCCCGGGGGCTACACCTTC
size: .
V: TRBV29-1
J: TRBJ1-2
D: .

CDR3: CASSPPRSPLHF
DNA: TGTGCCAGCAGCCCCCCTAGGTCACCCCTCCACTTT
size: .
V: TRBV6-5
J: TRBJ1-6
D: .

CDR3: CASSLAVAGGRADTQYF
DNA: TGTGCCAGCAGCTTAGCGGTGGCGGGAGGTCGTGCAGATACGCAGTATTTT
size: .
V: TRBV7-2
J: TRBJ2-3
D: TRBD2

CDR3: CASSSDRGGTDTQYF
DNA: TGTGCCAGCAGTTCCGACAGGGGCGGCACAGATACGCAGTATTTT
size: .
V: TRBV28
J: TRBJ2-3
D: TRBD1

CDR3: CASSLNPSGRIFEQFF
DNA: TGTGCCAGCAGTTTAAACCCAAGCGGGAGGATATTCGAGCAGTTCTTC
size: .
V: TRBV27
J: TRBJ2-1
D: TRBD2

CDR3: CASSYFAGYAGELFF
DNA: TGTGCCAGCAGTTACTTTGCGGGATATGCCGGGGAGCTGTTTTTT
size: .
V: TRBV6-5
J: TRBJ2-2
D: .

CDR3: CASSPVQGAEQFF
DNA: TGTGCCAGCTCACCCGTCCAGGGGGCTGAGCAGTTCTTC
size: .
V: TRBV18
J: TRBJ2-1
D: TRBD1

CDR3: CASSLDRDRETFF
DNA: TGTGCCAGCAGCCTAGACCGGGACAGGGAAACTTTCTTT
size: once
V: TRBV11-2
J: TRBJ1-1
D: TRBD1

CDR3: CATRGLAGYNEQFF
DNA: TGTGCCACCCGAGGACTAGCGGGTTACAATGAGCAGTTCTTC
size: .
V: TRBV28
J: TRBJ2-1
D: TRBD2

CDR3: CASSLSGLPGELFF
DNA: TGTGCCAGCAGCTTAAGCGGGCTCCCCGGGGAGCTGTTTTTT
size: .
V: TRBV7-9
J: TRBJ2-2
D: .

CDR3: CAISDGRAYEQYF
DNA: TGTGCCATCAGTGACGGGAGGGCCTACGAGCAGTACTTC
size: .
V: TRBV10-3
J: TRBJ2-7
D: TRBD2

CDR3: CASSVGAGGNTEAFF
DNA: TGCGCCAGCAGTGTCGGAGCAGGGGGCAACACTGAAGCTTTCTTT
size: .
V: TRBV10-2
J: TRBJ1-1
D: TRBD1

CDR3: CSASSAWGSGRNNEQFF
DNA: TGCAGTGCTAGTTCGGCCTGGGGGAGCGGGAGAAACAATGAGCAGTTCTTC
size: .
V: TRBV20-1
J: TRBJ2-1
D: TRBD2

CDR3: CASSSRMGSGESYEQYF
DNA: TGTGCCAGCAGCTCCCGGATGGGGTCGGGAGAGTCCTACGAGCAGTACTTC
size: .
V: TRBV13
J: TRBJ2-7
D: .

CDR3: CASSPNRQGNYGYTF
DNA: TGCGCCAGCAGCCCCAACCGACAGGGAAACTATGGCTACACCTTC
size: once
V: TRBV5-1
J: TRBJ1-2
D: TRBD1

CDR3: CASSQENSRGFYNSPLHF
DNA: TGCGCCAGCAGCCAAGAAAATTCCAGGGGGTTCTATAATTCACCCCTCCACTTT
size: once
V: TRBV4-1
J: TRBJ1-6
D: TRBD1

CDR3: CASSLYRTGVSSYNEQFF
DNA: TGTGCCAGCAGCTTGTACCGGACAGGGGTAAGCTCCTACAATGAGCAGTTCTTC
size: .
V: TRBV5-4
J: TRBJ2-1
D: TRBD1

CDR3: CASTAPGQIEQYF
DNA: TGTGCCAGCACCGCCCCGGGACAGATCGAGCAGTACTTC
size: few
V: TRBV6-5
J: TRBJ2-7
D: TRBD1

CDR3: CASSDGRTSSSYNEQFF
DNA: TGTGCCAGCAGCGACGGGAGGACCTCTAGCTCCTACAATGAGCAGTTCTTC
size: .
V: TRBV7-9
J: TRBJ2-1
D: TRBD2

CDR3: CASSLDPGGPGTQYF
DNA: TGTGCCAGCAGCTTAGACCCGGGAGGGCCGGGTACGCAGTATTTT
size: .
V: TRBV7-2
J: TRBJ2-3
D: TRBD2

CDR3: CASSQVRANEKLFF
DNA: TGCGCCAGCAGCCAAGTGCGAGCGAATGAAAAACTGTTTTTT
size: .
V: TRBV4-1
J: TRBJ1-4
D: .

CDR3: CASSIVPGQGAIYGYTF
DNA: TGTGCCAGTAGTATAGTTCCGGGACAGGGGGCTATCTATGGCTACACCTTC
size: once
V: TRBV19
J: TRBJ1-2
D: TRBD1

CDR3: CASSEYGGTSGYDEQFF
DNA: TGTGCCAGCAGTGAATATGGGGGGACTAGCGGGTACGATGAGCAGTTCTTC
size: .
V: TRBV25-1
J: TRBJ2-1
D: TRBD2

CDR3: CASSPVQGAAYTF
DNA: TGTGCCAGCAGTCCGGTACAGGGGGCAGCCTACACCTTC
size: .
V: TRBV28
J: TRBJ1-2
D: TRBD1

CDR3: CASSISQGLNTEAFF
DNA: TGTGCCAGTAGTATCTCCCAGGGTTTGAACACTGAAGCTTTCTTT
size: .
V: TRBV19
J: TRBJ1-1
D: .

CDR3: CASSESGDYEQYF
DNA: TGTGCCAGCAGTGAATCGGGGGATTACGAGCAGTACTTC
size: .
V: TRBV6-1
J: TRBJ2-7
D: .

CDR3: CASSDSGTGSYNEQFF
DNA: TGTGCCAGCAGTGACTCAGGGACAGGGTCTTACAATGAGCAGTTCTTC
size: .
V: TRBV6-4
J: TRBJ2-1
D: TRBD1

CDR3: CASSSGQGVKSYEQYF
DNA: TGTGCCAGCAGCTCAGGACAGGGTGTGAAGTCCTACGAGCAGTACTTC
size: .
V: TRBV7-9
J: TRBJ2-7
D: TRBD1

CDR3: CASSGPLAGIYEQYF
DNA: TGTGCCAGCAGCGGCCCACTAGCGGGAATCTACGAGCAGTACTTC
size: .
V: TRBV9
J: TRBJ2-7
D: TRBD2

CDR3: CASSYSMLGDSTKQYF
DNA: TGTGCCAGCAGTTACTCGATGCTGGGGGACTCTACGAAGCAGTACTTC
size: .
V: TRBV6-2/TRBV6-3
J: TRBJ2-7
D: .

CDR3: CASSTVGLALETQYF
DNA: TGTGCCAGCAGCACGGTCGGACTAGCACTAGAGACCCAGTACTTC
size: once
V: TRBV7-2
J: TRBJ2-5
D: TRBD2

CDR3: CASSHDTGNPEAFF
DNA: TGCGCCAGCAGCCATGATACAGGGAACCCTGAAGCTTTCTTT
size: .
V: TRBV4-1
J: TRBJ1-1
D: .

CDR3: CASSIRWARTNYEQYF
DNA: TGTGCCAGTAGTATAAGGTGGGCACGTACAAACTACGAGCAGTACTTC
size: .
V: TRBV19
J: TRBJ2-7
D: .

CDR3: CASRPGTGNEKLLF
DNA: TGTGCCAGCAGACCCGGGACAGGGAATGAAAAACTGCTTTTT
size: .
V: TRBV2
J: TRBJ1-4
D: TRBD1

CDR3: CATGVEASQPQHF
DNA: TGTGCCACAGGGGTGGAGGCCAGTCAGCCCCAGCATTTT
size: .
V: TRBV19
J: TRBJ1-5
D: .

CDR3: CASSLDRAQEKLFF
DNA: TGTGCCAGCAGCTTGGACAGGGCGCAGGAAAAACTGTTTTTT
size: .
V: TRBV5-5
J: TRBJ1-4
D: .

CDR3: CASSLYSGELFF
DNA: TGTGCCAGCAGTTTATATAGCGGGGAGCTGTTTTTT
size: once
V: TRBV12-3/TRBV12-4
J: TRBJ2-2
D: .

CDR3: CASRVPGSGEQYF
DNA: TGTGCCAGCAGAGTACCGGGGTCGGGCGAGCAGTACTTC
size: .
V: TRBV28
J: TRBJ2-7
D: .

CDR3: CSVERGVNTGELFF
DNA: TGCAGCGTTGAACGCGGGGTGAACACCGGGGAGCTGTTTTTT
size: .
V: TRBV29-1
J: TRBJ2-2
D: .

CDR3: CSVEAAEGTYNEQFF
DNA: TGCAGCGTTGAAGCGGCCGAGGGCACCTACAATGAGCAGTTCTTC
size: .
V: TRBV29-1
J: TRBJ2-1
D: .

CDR3: CASSSLGTGEKLLF
DNA: TGTGCCAGCAGTTCTCTCGGGACGGGGGAAAAACTGCTTTTT
size: .
V: TRBV27
J: TRBJ1-4
D: .

CDR3: CASSQDFASGETQYF
DNA: TGCGCCAGCAGCCAAGATTTTGCTAGCGGAGAGACCCAGTACTTC
size: few
V: TRBV4-3
J: TRBJ2-5
D: TRBD2

CDR3: CASSLYRVGEKLFF
DNA: TGTGCCAGCAGCTTGTACAGGGTAGGCGAAAAACTGTTTTTT
size: .
V: TRBV5-5
J: TRBJ1-4
D: .

CDR3: CASSLGQGTQPQHF
DNA: TGTGCCAGCAGCCTGGGACAGGGTACTCAGCCCCAGCATTTT
size: .
V: TRBV11-2
J: TRBJ1-5
D: TRBD1

CDR3: CASSGGTGRVGELFF
DNA: TGTGCCAGCAGCGGCGGGACAGGGAGAGTCGGGGAGCTGTTTTTT
size: once
V: TRBV5-6
J: TRBJ2-2
D: TRBD1

CDR3: CASRLREEKLLF
DNA: TGTGCCAGCAGGCTCCGAGAGGAAAAACTGCTTTTT
size: once
V: TRBV6-5
J: TRBJ1-4
D: .

CDR3: CSVDSGSYEQYF
DNA: TGCAGCGTTGATTCGGGCTCCTACGAGCAGTACTTC
size: .
V: TRBV29-1
J: TRBJ2-7
D: .

CDR3: CASSLALHASSYNSPLHF
DNA: TGTGCCAGCAGCTTAGCGCTGCATGCTAGCTCCTATAATTCACCCCTCCACTTT
size: .
V: TRBV7-2
J: TRBJ1-6
D: .

CDR3: CASSLALGRNQPQHF
DNA: TGCGCCAGCAGCCTTGCTCTTGGGCGCAATCAGCCCCAGCATTTT
size: .
V: TRBV4-3
J: TRBJ1-5
D: .

CDR3: CASSEGTGVEQPQHF
DNA: TGTGCCAGCAGTGAAGGGACAGGGGTGGAACAGCCCCAGCATTTT
size: .
V: TRBV6-1
J: TRBJ1-5
D: TRBD1

CDR3: CASSATGQAFQETQYF
DNA: TGTGCCAGCAGCGCTACGGGACAAGCCTTCCAAGAGACCCAGTACTTC
size: .
V: TRBV9
J: TRBJ2-5
D: .

CDR3: CASSPPWTGDLVMGGRTEAFF
DNA: TGCGCCAGCAGCCCGCCTTGGACAGGGGACTTGGTCATGGGCGGGCGCACTGAAGCTTTCTTT
size: .
V: TRBV4-3
J: TRBJ1-1
D: TRBD1

CDR3: CASSPPSGGWGDEQYF
DNA: TGTGCCAGCAGCCCACCTAGCGGGGGGTGGGGGGACGAGCAGTACTTC
size: .
V: TRBV7-2
J: TRBJ2-7
D: TRBD2

CDR3: CASSETTGTGELFF
DNA: TGTGCCAGCAGCGAGACGACAGGCACCGGGGAGCTGTTTTTT
size: .
V: TRBV2
J: TRBJ2-2
D: .

CDR3: CASSLGRGDTQYF
DNA: TGTGCCAGCAGCCTGGGACGGGGGGATACGCAGTATTTT
size: .
V: TRBV7-9
J: TRBJ2-3
D: .

CDR3: CASTLGGGSPYEQYF
DNA: TGTGCCAGCACCCTGGGAGGGGGTTCGCCCTACGAGCAGTACTTC
size: .
V: TRBV28
J: TRBJ2-7
D: .

CDR3: CASRTSPRARETQYF
DNA: TGTGCCAGCAGGACTAGCCCGAGGGCCAGAGAGACCCAGTACTTC
size: .
V: TRBV6-5
J: TRBJ2-5
D: TRBD2

CDR3: CASSLTLGQGPYEQYF
DNA: TGTGCCAGCAGTTTAACCTTAGGACAGGGTCCCTACGAGCAGTACTTC
size: .
V: TRBV27
J: TRBJ2-7
D: TRBD1

CDR3: CASRRGGGSNQPQHF
DNA: TGTGCCAGTAGAAGAGGGGGTGGTAGCAATCAGCCCCAGCATTTT
size: .
V: TRBV19
J: TRBJ1-5
D: .